This T cell receptor beta chain was identified in a study of cytomegalovirus exposure and HLA in healthy donors. Overall study findings and caveats: Earlier findings revealed that most TCR beta V segments proved productive either about 87% or about 30% of the time.

Details on this clone: Its matching antigen is unknown.

V was shortened by 1 base and J by 6 bases, with 13 bases between the two germline ends. The CDR3 runs to 15 residues. Germline V gene data show CDR1 as SGHTA and CDR2 as FQGNSA. PCR amplification relied on 60 Vbeta primers (plus 13 Jbeta primers). The repertoire was sequenced with immunoSEQ multiplex PCR; TCRdb's copy has only in-frame clones and lacks some. Counted here are approximately 70,000 clones, roughly 67% occurring once; the ten biggest clones make up 6.5% to 8%. This receptor was identified in a man between 40 and 49 years old in good health and CMV-seropositive. The sample comprised PBMCs. The J gene is TRBJ1-5, the V gene TRBV7-2; the D is unclear. The CDR3 DNA reads as TGTGCCAGCAGCTTAGGTGCGGGAATAGGTCAGCCCCAGCATTTT. As protein: CASSLGAGIGQPQHF.